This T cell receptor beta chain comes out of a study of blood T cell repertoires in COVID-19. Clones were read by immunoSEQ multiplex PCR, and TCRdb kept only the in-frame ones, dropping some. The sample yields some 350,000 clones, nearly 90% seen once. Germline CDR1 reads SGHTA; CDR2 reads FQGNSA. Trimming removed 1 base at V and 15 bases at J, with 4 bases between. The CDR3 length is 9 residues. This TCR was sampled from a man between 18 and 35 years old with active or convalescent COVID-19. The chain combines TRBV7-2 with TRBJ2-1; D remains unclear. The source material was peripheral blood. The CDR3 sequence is CASSLDRFF. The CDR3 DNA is TGTGCCAGCAGCTTAGATCGGTTCTTC.